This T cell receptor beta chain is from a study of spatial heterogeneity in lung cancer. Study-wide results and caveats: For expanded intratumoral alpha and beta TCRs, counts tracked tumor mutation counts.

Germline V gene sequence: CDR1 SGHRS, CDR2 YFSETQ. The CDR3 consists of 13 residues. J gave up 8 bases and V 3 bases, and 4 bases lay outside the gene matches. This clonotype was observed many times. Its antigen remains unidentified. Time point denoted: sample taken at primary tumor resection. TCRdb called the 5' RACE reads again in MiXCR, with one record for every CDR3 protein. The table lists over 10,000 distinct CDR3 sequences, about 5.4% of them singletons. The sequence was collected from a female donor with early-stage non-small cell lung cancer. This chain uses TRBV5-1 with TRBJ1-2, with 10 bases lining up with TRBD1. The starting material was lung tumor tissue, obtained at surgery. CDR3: CASSSGTGEGYTF. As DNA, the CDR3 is TGCGCCAGCAGCTCCGGGACAGGGGAGGGCTACACCTTC.